Detailed here is one TCR beta chain. Its target is not known. Trimming shortened V by 6 bases and J by 5 bases, and 10 bases separated the two germline ends. The CDR3 sequence is 12 residues long. Germline CDR1 is SNHLY and CDR2 is FYNNEI. This specimen comes from a study of shared clonotypes between healthy human individuals. TCRdb's copy holds only in-frame clones and misses some; the assay was immunoSEQ multiplex PCR. The data contain about 1.1 million clones, roughly 77% of them singletons. Findings and caveats of the study: The low donor count limited represented genetic and exposure-history diversity. Exclusively blood specimens were collected; tissue repertoires likely differ.

Each donor was a Caucasian adult residing in Nashville, Tennessee. Researchers partitioned CD4+ cells into CD45RA+ naive and CD45RA-negative memory subsets. The genes are TRBV2 and TRBJ2-5, with D unclear. This sequence was found in a man aged 18 to 30 in good health. Some clones in this sample may be carry-over from other donors' samples. What was sequenced was memory CD4+ T cells from PBMCs. Indicated subset: CD45RA-negative fraction. The CDR3, as DNA: TGTGCCAGCAGCGAACAGTCTGAGACCCAGTACTTC. Protein sequence: CASSEQSETQYF.